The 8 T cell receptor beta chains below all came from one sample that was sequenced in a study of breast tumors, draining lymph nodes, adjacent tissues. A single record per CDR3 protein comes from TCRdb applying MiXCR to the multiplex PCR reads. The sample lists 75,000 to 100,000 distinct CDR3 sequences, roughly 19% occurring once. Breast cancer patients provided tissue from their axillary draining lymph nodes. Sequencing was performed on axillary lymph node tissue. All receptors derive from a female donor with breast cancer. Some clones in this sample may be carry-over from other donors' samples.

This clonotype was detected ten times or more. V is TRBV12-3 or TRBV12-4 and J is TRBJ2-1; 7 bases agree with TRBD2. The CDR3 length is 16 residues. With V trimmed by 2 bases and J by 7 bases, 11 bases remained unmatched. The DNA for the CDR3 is TGTGCCAGCAGTTTATTGCTGGTGCGGGGGAGGAATGAGCAGTTCTTC. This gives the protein CASSLLLVRGRNEQFF.

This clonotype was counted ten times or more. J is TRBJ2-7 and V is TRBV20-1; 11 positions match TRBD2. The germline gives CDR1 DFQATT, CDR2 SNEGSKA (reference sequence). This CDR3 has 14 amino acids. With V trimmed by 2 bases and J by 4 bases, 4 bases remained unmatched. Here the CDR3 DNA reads TGCAGTGCTAGAACGGGACTAGCGGATTACGAGCAGTACTTC. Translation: CSARTGLADYEQYF.

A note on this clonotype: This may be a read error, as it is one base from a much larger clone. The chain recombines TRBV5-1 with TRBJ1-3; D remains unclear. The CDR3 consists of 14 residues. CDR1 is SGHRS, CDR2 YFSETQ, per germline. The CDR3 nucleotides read TGCGCCAGCGGCTTGCGGGGTTCTGGAAACACCATATATTTT. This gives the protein CASGLRGSGNTIYF.

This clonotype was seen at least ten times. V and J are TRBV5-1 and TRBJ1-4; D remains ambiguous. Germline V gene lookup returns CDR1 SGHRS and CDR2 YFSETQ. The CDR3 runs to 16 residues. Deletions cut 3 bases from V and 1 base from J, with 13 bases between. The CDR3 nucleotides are TGCGCCAGCAGCTCCAACGCAAGAGGAACTAATGAAAAACTGTTTTTT. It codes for CASSSNARGTNEKLFF.

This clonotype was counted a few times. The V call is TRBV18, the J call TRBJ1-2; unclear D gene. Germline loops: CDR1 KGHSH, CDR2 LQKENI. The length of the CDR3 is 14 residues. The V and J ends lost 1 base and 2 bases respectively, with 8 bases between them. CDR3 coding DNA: TGTGCCAGCTCACCACTATCGGAGAACTATGGCTACACCTTC. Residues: CASSPLSENYGYTF.

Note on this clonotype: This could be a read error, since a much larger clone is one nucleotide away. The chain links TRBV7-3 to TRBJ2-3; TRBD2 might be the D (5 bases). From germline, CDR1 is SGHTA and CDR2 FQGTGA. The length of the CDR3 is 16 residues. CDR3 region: CTSSPFPGESGDTQYF. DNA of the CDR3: TGTACCAGCAGCCCTTTCCCCGGGGAGTCAGGAGATACGCAGTATTTT. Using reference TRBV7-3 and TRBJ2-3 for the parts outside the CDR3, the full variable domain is GAGVSQTPSNKVTEKGKYVELRCDPISGHTALYWYRQSLGQGPEFLIYFQGTGAADDSGLPNDRFFAVRPEGSVSTLKIQRTERGDSAVYLCTSSPFPGESGDTQYFGPGTRLTVL.

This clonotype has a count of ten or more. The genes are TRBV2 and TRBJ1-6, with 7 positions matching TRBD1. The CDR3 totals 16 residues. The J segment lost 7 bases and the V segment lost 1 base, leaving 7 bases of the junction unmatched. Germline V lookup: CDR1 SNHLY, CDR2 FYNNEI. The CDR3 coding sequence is TGTGCCAGCAGTGAAGGGACAGGCAACAAAAATTCACCCCTCCACTTT. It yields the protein CASSEGTGNKNSPLHF.

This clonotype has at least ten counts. The CDR3 bases are TGTGCCAGCAGCTTAAATCAGGGAGAGACCCAGTACTTC. This gives the protein CASSLNQGETQYF. The rearrangement joins TRBV7-3 to TRBJ2-5; possibly TRBD1 for D (5 bases). From germline, CDR1 is SGHTA and CDR2 FQGTGA. This CDR3 contains 13 residues. Trimming removed 1 base from V and 4 bases from J, with 7 bases in between. The entire variable domain, with the rest obtained from reference TRBV7-3 and TRBJ2-5, is as follows: GAGVSQTPSNKVTEKGKYVELRCDPISGHTALYWYRQSLGQGPEFLIYFQGTGAADDSGLPNDRFFAVRPEGSVSTLKIQRTERGDSAVYLCASSLNQGETQYFGPGTRLLVL.